This T cell receptor (beta chain) was captured in a study of blood T cell repertoires in COVID-19. The authors' processing: Estimation of nucleated cell counts was performed using reference gene primer amplification. Sequenced by immunoSEQ multiplex PCR; TCRdb stores in-frame clones only, minus some. V, J and clone size derive from that table, while D and trimming were established from the DNA sequence. The repertoire consists of about 160,000 clones, with 90% to 95% occurring once and the leading ten covering 4.6%. CDR1 and CDR2 from the germline V gene are KGHDR and SFDVKD. V was pared by 5 bases and J by 5 bases, with 11 bases between. This CDR3 is 13 amino acids long.

The receptor comes from a woman in her fifties or sixties with acute or convalescent COVID-19. The chain is built from TRBV24-1 and TRBJ2-5, with D tentatively TRBD2 (6 bases). Specimen: peripheral blood. Here the CDR3 reads CATSGPSGETQYF. The DNA for the CDR3 is TGTGCCACCAGTGGCCCGAGCGGGGAGACCCAGTACTTC.